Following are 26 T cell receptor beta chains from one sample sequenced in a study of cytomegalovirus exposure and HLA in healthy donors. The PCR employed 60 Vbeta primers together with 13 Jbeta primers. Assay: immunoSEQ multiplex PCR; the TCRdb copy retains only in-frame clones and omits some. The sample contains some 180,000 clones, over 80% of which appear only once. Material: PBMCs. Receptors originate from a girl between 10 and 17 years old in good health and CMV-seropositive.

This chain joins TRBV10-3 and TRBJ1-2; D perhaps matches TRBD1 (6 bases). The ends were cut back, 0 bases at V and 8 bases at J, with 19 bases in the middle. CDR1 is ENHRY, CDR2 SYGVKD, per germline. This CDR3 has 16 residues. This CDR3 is CAISESRMGQRRGYTF. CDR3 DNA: TGTGCCATCAGTGAGTCGAGAATGGGACAACGAAGGGGCTACACCTTC.

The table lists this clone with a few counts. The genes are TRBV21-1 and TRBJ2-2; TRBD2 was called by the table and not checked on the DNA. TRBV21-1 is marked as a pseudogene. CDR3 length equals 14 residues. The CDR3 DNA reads TGTGCCAGCAGCTTCCAGCGGGAGCCCGGGGAGCTGTTTTTT. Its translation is CASSFQREPGELFF.

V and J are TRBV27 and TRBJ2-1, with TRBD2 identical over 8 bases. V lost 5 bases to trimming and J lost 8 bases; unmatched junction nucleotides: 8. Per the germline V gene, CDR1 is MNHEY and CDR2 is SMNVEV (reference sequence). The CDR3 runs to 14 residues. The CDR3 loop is CASSRLAGSYEQFF. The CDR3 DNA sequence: TGTGCCAGCAGTCGGTTAGCGGGAAGTTATGAGCAGTTCTTC.

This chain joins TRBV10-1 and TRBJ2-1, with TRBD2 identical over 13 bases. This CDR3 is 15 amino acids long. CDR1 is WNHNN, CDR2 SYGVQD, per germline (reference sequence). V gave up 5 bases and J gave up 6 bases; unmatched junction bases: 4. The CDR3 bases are TGCGCCAGCAGTCGGGGACTAGCGGGACCCAATGAGCAGTTCTTC. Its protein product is CASSRGLAGPNEQFF.

The chain's CDR3 is CASSLGTSGPYEQYF. CDR3 DNA sequence: TGTGCCAGCAGTTTGGGGACTAGCGGCCCCTACGAGCAGTACTTC. J is TRBJ2-7 and V is TRBV6-5; 11 bases align to TRBD2. V lost 4 bases and J lost 2; bases outside the gene matches: 4. CDR1 is MNHEY and CDR2 is SVGAGI in the germline V gene. This CDR3 region has 15 residues.

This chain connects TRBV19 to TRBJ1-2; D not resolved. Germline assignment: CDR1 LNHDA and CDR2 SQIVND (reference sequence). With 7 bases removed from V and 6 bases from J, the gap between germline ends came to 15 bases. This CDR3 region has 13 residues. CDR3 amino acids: CASIDPRRDGYTF. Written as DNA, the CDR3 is TGTGCCAGTATCGACCCCAGGAGGGATGGCTACACCTTC.

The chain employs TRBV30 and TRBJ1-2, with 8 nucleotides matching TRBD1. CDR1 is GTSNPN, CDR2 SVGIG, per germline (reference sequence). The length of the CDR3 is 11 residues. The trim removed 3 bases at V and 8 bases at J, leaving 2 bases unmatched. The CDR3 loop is CAWSSGGGYTF. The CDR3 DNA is TGTGCCTGGAGCTCAGGGGGCGGCTACACCTTC.

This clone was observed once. CDR3 region: CASSIGDRFSSANYGYTF. Written as DNA, the CDR3 is TGTGCCAGTAGTATAGGGGACAGATTTTCCTCCGCTAACTATGGCTACACCTTC. This rearrangement joins TRBV19 to TRBJ1-2; TRBD1 matches at 7 bases. Germline V gives CDR1 LNHDA, CDR2 SQIVND (reference sequence). After removal of 1 base from V and 0 bases from J, the junction contained 11 bases not matched to a gene. CDR3 length: 18 residues.

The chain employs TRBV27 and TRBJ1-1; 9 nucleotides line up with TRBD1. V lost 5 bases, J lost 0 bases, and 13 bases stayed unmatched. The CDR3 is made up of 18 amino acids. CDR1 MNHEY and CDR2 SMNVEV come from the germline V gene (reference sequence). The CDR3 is CASSPSPGQGLMNTEAFF. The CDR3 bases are TGTGCCAGCAGTCCGTCCCCGGGACAGGGACTCATGAACACTGAAGCTTTCTTT.

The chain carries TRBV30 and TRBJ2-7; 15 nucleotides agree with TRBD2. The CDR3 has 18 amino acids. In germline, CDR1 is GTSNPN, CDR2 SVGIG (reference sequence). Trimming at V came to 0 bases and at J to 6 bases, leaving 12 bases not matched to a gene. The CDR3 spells CAWSVRRTSGRDYCEQYF. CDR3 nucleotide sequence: TGTGCCTGGAGTGTACGGAGGACTAGCGGGAGGGACTACTGCGAGCAGTACTTC.

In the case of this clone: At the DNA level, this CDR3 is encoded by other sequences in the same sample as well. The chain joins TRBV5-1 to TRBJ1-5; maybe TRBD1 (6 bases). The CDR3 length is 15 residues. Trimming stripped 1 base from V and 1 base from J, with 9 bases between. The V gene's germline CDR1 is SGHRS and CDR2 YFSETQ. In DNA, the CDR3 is TGCGCCAGCAGCTTGTCGGGGGGCAGCAATCAGCCCCAGCATTTT. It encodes CASSLSGGSNQPQHF. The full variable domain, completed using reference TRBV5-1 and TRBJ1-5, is KAGVTQTPRYLIKTRGQQVTLSCSPISGHRSVSWYQQTPGQGLQFLFEYFSETQRNKGNFPGRFSGRQFSNSRSEMNVSTLELGDSALYLCASSLSGGSNQPQHFGDGTRLSIL.

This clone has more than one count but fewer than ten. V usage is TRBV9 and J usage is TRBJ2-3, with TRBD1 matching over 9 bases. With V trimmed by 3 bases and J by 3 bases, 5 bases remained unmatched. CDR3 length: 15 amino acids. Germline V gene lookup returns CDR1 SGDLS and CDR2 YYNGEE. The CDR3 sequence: CASSARQGGTDTQYF. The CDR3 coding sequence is TGTGCCAGCAGCGCACGACAGGGGGGGACAGATACGCAGTATTTT.

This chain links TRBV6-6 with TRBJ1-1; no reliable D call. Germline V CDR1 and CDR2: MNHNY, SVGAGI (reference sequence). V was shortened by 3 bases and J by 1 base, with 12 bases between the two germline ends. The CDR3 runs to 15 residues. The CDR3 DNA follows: TGTGCCAGCAGTTATCATCTAGCAGGGAACACTGAAGCTTTCTTT. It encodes CASSYHLAGNTEAFF.

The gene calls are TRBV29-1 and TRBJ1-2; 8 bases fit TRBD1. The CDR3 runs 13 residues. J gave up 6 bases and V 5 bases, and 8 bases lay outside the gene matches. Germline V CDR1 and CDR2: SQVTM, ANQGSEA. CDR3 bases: TGCAGCGTTCAGAACAGGGGGAAGAATGGCTACACCTTC. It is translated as CSVQNRGKNGYTF. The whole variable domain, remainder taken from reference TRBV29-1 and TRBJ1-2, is SAVISQKPSRDICQRGTSLTIQCQVDSQVTMMFWYRQQPGQSLTLIATANQGSEATYESGFVIDKFPISRPNLTFSTLTVSNMSPEDSSIYLCSVQNRGKNGYTFGSGTRLTVV.

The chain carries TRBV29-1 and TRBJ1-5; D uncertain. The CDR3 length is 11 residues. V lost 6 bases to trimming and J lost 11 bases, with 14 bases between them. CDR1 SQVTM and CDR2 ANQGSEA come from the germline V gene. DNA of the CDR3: TGCAGCGTCCTCAACAAGCAGGCCCAGCATTTT. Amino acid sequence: CSVLNKQAQHF. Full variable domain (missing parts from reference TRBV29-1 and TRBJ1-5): SAVISQKPSRDICQRGTSLTIQCQVDSQVTMMFWYRQQPGQSLTLIATANQGSEATYESGFVIDKFPISRPNLTFSTLTVSNMSPEDSSIYLCSVLNKQAQHFGDGTRLSIL.

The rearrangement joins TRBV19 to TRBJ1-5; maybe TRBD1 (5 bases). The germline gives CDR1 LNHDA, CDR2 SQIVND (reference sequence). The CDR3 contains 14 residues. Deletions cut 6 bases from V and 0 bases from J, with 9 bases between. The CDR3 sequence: CASRTDYSNQPQHF. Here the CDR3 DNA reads TGTGCCAGTAGGACAGATTATAGCAATCAGCCCCAGCATTTT.

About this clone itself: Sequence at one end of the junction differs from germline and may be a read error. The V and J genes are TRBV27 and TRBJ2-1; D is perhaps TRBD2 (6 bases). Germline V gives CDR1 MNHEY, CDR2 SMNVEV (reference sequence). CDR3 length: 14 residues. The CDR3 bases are TGTGCCAGCAGTTTCCGGGACTCCGACAATGAGCAGTTCTTC. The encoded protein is CASSFRDSDNEQFF.

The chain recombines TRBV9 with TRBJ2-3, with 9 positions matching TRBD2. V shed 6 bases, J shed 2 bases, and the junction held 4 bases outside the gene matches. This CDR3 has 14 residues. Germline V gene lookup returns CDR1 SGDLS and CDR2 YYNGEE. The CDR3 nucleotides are TGTGCCAGCACGACTAGCGGAATCACAGATACGCAGTATTTT. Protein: CASTTSGITDTQYF.

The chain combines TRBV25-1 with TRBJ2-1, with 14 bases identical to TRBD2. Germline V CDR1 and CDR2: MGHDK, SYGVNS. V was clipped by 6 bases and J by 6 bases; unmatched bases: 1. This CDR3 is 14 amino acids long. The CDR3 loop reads CASRGTSGSNEQFF. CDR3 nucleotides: TGTGCCAGCAGGGGGACTAGCGGGAGCAATGAGCAGTTCTTC. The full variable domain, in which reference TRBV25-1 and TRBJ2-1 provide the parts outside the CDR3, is EADIYQTPRYLVIGTGKKITLECSQTMGHDKMYWYQQDPGMELHLIHYSYGVNSTEKGDLSSESTVSRIRTEHFPLTLESARPSHTSQYLCASRGTSGSNEQFFGPGTRLTVL.

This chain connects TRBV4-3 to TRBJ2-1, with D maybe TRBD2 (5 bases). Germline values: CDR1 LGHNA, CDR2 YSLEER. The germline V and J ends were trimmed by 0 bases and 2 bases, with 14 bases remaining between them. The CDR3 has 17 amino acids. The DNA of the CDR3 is TGCGCCAGCAGCCAAGAACCCGGGATGATGGCCTACAATGAGCAGTTCTTC. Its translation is CASSQEPGMMAYNEQFF.

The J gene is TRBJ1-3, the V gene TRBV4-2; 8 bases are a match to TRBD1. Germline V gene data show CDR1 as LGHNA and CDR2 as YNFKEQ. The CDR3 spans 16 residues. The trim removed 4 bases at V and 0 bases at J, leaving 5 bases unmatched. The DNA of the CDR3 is TGTGCCAGCAGCCTCCTGGGGACAGGCTCTGGAAACACCATATATTTT. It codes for CASSLLGTGSGNTIYF.

The CDR3 nucleotides are TGTGCCAGCTCACCCAGCATGAGGGAGACCCAGTACTTC. It codes for CASSPSMRETQYF. V usage is TRBV18 and J usage is TRBJ2-5; the D is unclear. CDR1 and CDR2 from the germline V gene are KGHSH and LQKENI. This CDR3 contains 13 residues. Trimming cost V 3 bases and J 5 bases, with 10 bases left between them.

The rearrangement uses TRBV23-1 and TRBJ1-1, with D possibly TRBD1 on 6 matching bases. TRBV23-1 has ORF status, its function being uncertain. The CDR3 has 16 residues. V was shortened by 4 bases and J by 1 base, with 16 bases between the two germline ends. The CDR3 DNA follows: TGCGCCAGCAGTCGCCAAAGAACAGGGCAGAACACTGAAGCTTTCTTT. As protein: CASSRQRTGQNTEAFF.

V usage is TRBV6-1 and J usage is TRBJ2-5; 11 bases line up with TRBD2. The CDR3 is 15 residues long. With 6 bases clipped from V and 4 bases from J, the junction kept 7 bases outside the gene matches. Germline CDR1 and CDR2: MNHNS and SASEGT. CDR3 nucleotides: TGTGCCAGCAGAGTACTAGCGGGAGTGTCAGAGACCCAGTACTTC. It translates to CASRVLAGVSETQYF.

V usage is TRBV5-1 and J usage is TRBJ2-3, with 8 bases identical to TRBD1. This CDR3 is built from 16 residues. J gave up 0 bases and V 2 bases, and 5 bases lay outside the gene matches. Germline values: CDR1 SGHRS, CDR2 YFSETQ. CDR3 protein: CASSFRQGSSTDTQYF. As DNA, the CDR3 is TGCGCCAGCAGCTTTCGACAGGGGTCTAGCACAGATACGCAGTATTTT.

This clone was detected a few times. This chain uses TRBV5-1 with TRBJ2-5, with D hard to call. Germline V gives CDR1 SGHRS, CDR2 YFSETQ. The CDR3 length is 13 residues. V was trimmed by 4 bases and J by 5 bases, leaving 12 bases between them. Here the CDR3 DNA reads TGCGCCAGCAGCCCCCCCGGAGTTGAGACCCAGTACTTC. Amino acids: CASSPPGVETQYF.